Listed here are 8 T cell receptor beta chains from one sample, sequenced in a study of preoperative IRX-2 immunotherapy in early breast cancer (dated by TCRdb to the late 2010s). Receptor libraries were prepared by the immunoSEQ multiplex PCR assay. Imported from immuneACCESS, the table was reduced by TCRdb to in-frame sequences with V and J called. These copies leave out some clones; in studies compared against another copy, an unresolved V gene accounts for under half, and the cause of the remainder is not known. For this sample the table gives several hundred clones, of which about 80% were detected only once. The ten largest clones add up to around 7.7% of the sample. The treatment or condition tag for this specimen amounts to: preoperative locoregional IRX-2 cytokine immunotherapy. Sequencing used tumor tissue, obtained before IRX-2 immunotherapy. These receptors originate from a human donor with breast cancer.

This clone was observed a handful of times. The chain joins TRBV19 to TRBJ2-7, with D possibly being TRBD2 (6 bases). This CDR3 is 15 amino acids long. Looked up from germline, CDR1 is LNHDA and CDR2 is SQIVND (reference sequence). Between the trimmed V and J ends, which lost 6 bases and 4 bases, there was a span of 19 bases. Written as DNA, the CDR3 is TGTGCCAGTAGGCTAGCGCAAGCGACTTTATACGAGCAGTACTTC. As protein: CASRLAQATLYEQYF.

The chain links TRBV19 to TRBJ1-1; 8 nucleotides match TRBD1. CDR3 length equals 14 residues. The junction had 6 bases not matched to a gene; V was cut back by 5 bases and J by 4 bases. Germline V gene lookup returns CDR1 LNHDA and CDR2 SQIVND (reference sequence). The CDR3 spells CASSVTGAPTEAFF. The DNA for the CDR3 is TGTGCCAGTAGTGTGACAGGGGCCCCCACTGAAGCTTTCTTT.

V gene TRBV11-3 combines with J gene TRBJ2-3; TRBD2 matches at 16 bases. Trimming cost V 5 bases and J 5 bases; bases outside gene matches: 10. CDR1 is SGHNT, CDR2 YENEEA, per germline. The CDR3 loop spans 18 amino acids. CDR3 sequence (DNA): TGTGCCAGCAGCGTAGGGACTAGCGGGGGGGCCGTTGAAGATACGCAGTATTTT. Translated: CASSVGTSGGAVEDTQYF. The variable domain in full, with the rest retrieved from reference TRBV11-3 and TRBJ2-3, is EAGVVQSPRYKIIEKKQPVAFWCNPISGHNTLYWYLQNLGQGPELLIRYENEEAVDDSQLPKDRFSAERLKGVDSTLKIQPAELGDSAVYLCASSVGTSGGAVEDTQYFGPGTRLTVL.

The V and J genes are TRBV7-1 and TRBJ2-7, with D perhaps TRBD1 or TRBD2 (5 bases each). TRBV7-1 belongs to the ORF category, with a function that is uncertain. V was pared by 5 bases and J by 2 bases, with 25 bases between. This CDR3 is built from 18 residues. As DNA, the CDR3 is TGTGCCAGCAGCGTAACCAGTCCGTTGGGGGTAACCCCCTACGAGCAGTACTTC. It yields the protein CASSVTSPLGVTPYEQYF.

This chain uses TRBV6-8 with TRBJ1-1; D uncertain. In germline, CDR1 is MNHGY, CDR2 SAAAGT. The CDR3 is 14 amino acids. Trimming removed 3 bases at V and 0 bases at J, with 8 bases between. Written as DNA, the CDR3 is TGTGCCAGCAGTTATGCCAGGTTGAACACTGAAGCTTTCTTT. Translating gives CASSYARLNTEAFF.

The rearrangement joins TRBV28 to TRBJ1-4; 7 bases match TRBD1. CDR3 size: 14 residues. Germline V CDR1 and CDR2: MDHEN, SYDVKM. The V and J ends lost 3 bases and 11 bases, in that order; junction bases with no gene match: 9. The CDR3 DNA reads TGTGCCAGCAGTTTGTCCACGACAGGGAGGAAACTGTTTTTT. Its protein product is CASSLSTTGRKLFF.

The chain couples TRBV19 to TRBJ1-1, with TRBD1 as a possible D gene (5 bases). There are 14 residues in the CDR3. Trimming left V 1 base short and J 5 bases short, with 11 bases between. Per germline, CDR1 LNHDA and CDR2 SQIVND (reference sequence). Here the CDR3 reads CASSIGSGWTEAFF. Written as DNA, the CDR3 is TGTGCCAGTAGTATAGGGTCAGGGTGGACTGAAGCTTTCTTT. The full variable domain, rest sourced from reference TRBV19 and TRBJ1-1, is DGGITQSPKYLFRKEGQNVTLSCEQNLNHDAMYWYRQDPGQGLRLIYYSQIVNDFQKGDIAEGYSVSREKKESFPLTVTSAQKNPTAFYLCASSIGSGWTEAFFGQGTRLTVV.

This chain connects TRBV6-8 to TRBJ1-5; 10 bases fit TRBD1. Germline lookup yields CDR1 MNHGY and CDR2 SAAAGT. Losses at the gene ends were 5 bases for V and 3 bases for J; bases not matched to a gene: 10. The CDR3 consists of 17 residues. DNA of the CDR3: TGTGCCAGCAGTCGCCGGACAGGGGGATTCATCAATCAGCCCCAGCATTTT. The encoded protein is CASSRRTGGFINQPQHF.